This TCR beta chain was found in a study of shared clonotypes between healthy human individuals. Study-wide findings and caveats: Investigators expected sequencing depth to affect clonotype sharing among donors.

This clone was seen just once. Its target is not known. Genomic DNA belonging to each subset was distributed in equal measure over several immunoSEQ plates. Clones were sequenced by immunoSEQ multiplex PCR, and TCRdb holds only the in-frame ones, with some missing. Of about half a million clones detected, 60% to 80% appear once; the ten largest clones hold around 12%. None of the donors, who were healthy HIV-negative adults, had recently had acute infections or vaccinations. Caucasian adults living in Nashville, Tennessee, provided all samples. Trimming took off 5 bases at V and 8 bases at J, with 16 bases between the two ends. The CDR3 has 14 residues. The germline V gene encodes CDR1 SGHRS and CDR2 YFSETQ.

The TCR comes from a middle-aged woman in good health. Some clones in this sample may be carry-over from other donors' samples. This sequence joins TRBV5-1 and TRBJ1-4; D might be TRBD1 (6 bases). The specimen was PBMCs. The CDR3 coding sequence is TGCGCCAGCAGTTTGCAGACAGGTTTGGAAAAACTGTTTTTT. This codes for CASSLQTGLEKLFF.